The next 2 T cell receptor beta chains were all read from a single sample in a study of cytomegalovirus exposure and HLA in healthy donors. It was with 60 Vbeta and 13 Jbeta primers that the PCR ran. Method: immunoSEQ multiplex PCR; TCRdb's copy keeps in-frame clones and lacks some. The table lists 200,000 to 300,000 clones, roughly 82% of them singletons. The sample comprised PBMCs. The origin of the receptors is a woman between 35 and 50 years old in good health and CMV-seropositive.

The chain recombines TRBV10-2 with TRBJ2-1, with 12 bases aligning to TRBD1. With V trimmed by 7 bases and J by 6 bases, 22 bases remained unmatched. The CDR3 totals 20 residues. Germline V CDR1 and CDR2: WSHSY, SAAADI. The CDR3: CASTVLNPGQGAQLTNEQFF. DNA of the CDR3: TGCGCCAGCACCGTATTAAATCCGGGACAGGGGGCCCAACTCACCAATGAGCAGTTCTTC.

The CDR3 loop reads CASSPTGTGHQPQHF. DNA of the CDR3: TGTGCCAGCAGCCCTACCGGGACAGGGCATCAGCCCCAGCATTTT. V and J are TRBV27 and TRBJ1-5; TRBD1 aligns across 9 bases. Germline V lookup: CDR1 MNHEY, CDR2 SMNVEV (reference sequence). V was clipped by 6 bases and J by 5 bases; unmatched bases: 8. The CDR3 has 15 amino acids.